The next 16 T cell receptor beta chains were all read from a single sample in a study of blood T cell repertoires in COVID-19. Generated by immunoSEQ multiplex PCR, the TCRdb table keeps only in-frame clones and is missing some. The sample records about 240,000 clones, roughly four fifths being singletons. The sequenced sample was peripheral blood. The source is a woman aged 60-75 years with active or convalescent COVID-19.

J is TRBJ2-7 and V is TRBV30; weak D call: TRBD1 (5 bases). Trimming left V 1 base short and J 2 bases short, with 12 bases between. This CDR3 contains 14 residues. Germline CDR1 reads GTSNPN; CDR2 reads SVGIG (reference sequence). The CDR3 reads CAWSGKAGTYEQYF. The CDR3 nucleotides read TGTGCCTGGAGTGGCAAAGCAGGGACCTACGAGCAGTACTTC.

This clone came up a few times. The chain is built from TRBV5-4 and TRBJ1-2; 7 bases line up with TRBD1. V was clipped by 4 bases and J by 7 bases; unmatched bases: 10. Germline CDR1 and CDR2: SGHNT and YYREEE (reference sequence). This CDR3 has 14 amino acids. The CDR3 coding sequence is TGTGCCAGCAGCGCGAATAGGGGGCAGTTTGGCTACACCTTC. Its protein product is CASSANRGQFGYTF.

To note about this clone: Other DNA sequences in this specimen translate into the identical CDR3. This chain links TRBV5-1 with TRBJ1-4; TRBD1 matches at 8 bases. Germline assignment: CDR1 SGHRS and CDR2 YFSETQ. J lost 5 bases, V lost 1 base, and 1 base had no gene match. The CDR3 is made up of 14 amino acids. In DNA form, the CDR3 reads TGCGCCAGCAGCTTGCGACAGGGGAATGAAAAACTGTTTTTT. Residues: CASSLRQGNEKLFF.

The V call is TRBV19, the J call TRBJ1-2, with TRBD1 identical over 8 bases. Germline loops: CDR1 LNHDA, CDR2 SQIVND (reference sequence). Germline trimming cut 6 bases from V and 0 bases from J; bases unmatched to any gene: 6. This CDR3 spans 15 amino acids. CDR3 sequence (DNA): TGTGCCAGTAGGTTCGGGACAGGCCCTAACTATGGCTACACCTTC. This gives the protein CASRFGTGPNYGYTF.

The rearrangement joins TRBV7-9 to TRBJ1-2; 12 bases match TRBD1. Germline trimming cut 5 bases from V and 6 bases from J; bases unmatched to any gene: 7. Per the germline V gene, CDR1 is SEHNR and CDR2 is FQNEAQ (reference sequence). The CDR3 contains 15 residues. The CDR3: CASSPPGQGADGYTF. CDR3 nucleotide sequence: TGTGCCAGCAGCCCCCCGGGACAGGGGGCGGATGGCTACACCTTC.

The chain joins TRBV2 to TRBJ2-3; TRBD2 is a possible D gene (7 bases). CDR1 SNHLY and CDR2 FYNNEI come from the germline V gene. The CDR3 totals 16 residues. With 6 bases removed from V and 2 bases from J, the gap between germline ends came to 18 bases. The CDR3 reads CASRVGGPATTDTQYF. CDR3 coding DNA: TGTGCCAGCAGGGTCGGGGGGCCCGCTACCACAGATACGCAGTATTTT.

The CDR3 DNA sequence: TGTGCCAGCAGTCGGGGCGACAGGGTAGCGGGAAACACCATATATTTT. Its protein product is CASSRGDRVAGNTIYF. The V and J genes are TRBV28 and TRBJ1-3; TRBD1 aligns across 7 bases. Germline lookup yields CDR1 MDHEN and CDR2 SYDVKM. J was trimmed by 4 bases and V by 5 bases; bases with no gene match: 11. The CDR3 is made up of 16 amino acids.

The chain combines TRBV7-8 with TRBJ2-3; 8 nucleotides align to TRBD2. CDR3 length equals 16 residues. The germline gives CDR1 SGHVS, CDR2 FQNEAQ. Trimming cost V 3 bases and J 4 bases; bases outside gene matches: 9. The CDR3 bases are TGTGCCAGCAGCTTCCGGGGGGGCTTCAGGGCAGATACGCAGTATTTT. Translating gives CASSFRGGFRADTQYF.

The chain recombines TRBV18 with TRBJ2-1, with TRBD2 matching over 7 bases. V lost 6 bases, J lost 6 bases, and 2 bases stayed unmatched. CDR3 length: 12 amino acids. Germline V gene lookup returns CDR1 KGHSH and CDR2 LQKENI. In nucleotides, the CDR3 is TGTGCCAGCTCGCCGGGGGGCAATGAGCAGTTCTTC. Its protein product is CASSPGGNEQFF.

The gene calls are TRBV7-9 and TRBJ1-2; D unresolved. Trimming took off 5 bases at V and 8 bases at J, with 12 bases between the two ends. Germline CDR1 is SEHNR and CDR2 is FQNEAQ (reference sequence). The CDR3 runs to 12 residues. The CDR3 here is CASSTEMGGYTF. As DNA, the CDR3 is TGTGCCAGCAGCACAGAAATGGGCGGCTACACCTTC. Using reference TRBV7-9 and TRBJ1-2 for the parts outside the CDR3, the full variable domain is DTGVSQNPRHKITKRGQNVTFRCDPISEHNRLYWYRQTLGQGPEFLTYFQNEAQLEKSRLLSDRFSAERPKGSFSTLEIQRTEQGDSAMYLCASSTEMGGYTFGSGTRLTVV.

V is TRBV5-8 and J is TRBJ1-4; D might be TRBD1 (5 bases). The CDR3 contains 14 residues. Germline V CDR1 and CDR2: SGHTS, YDEGEE. Trimming shortened V by 1 base and J by 7 bases, and 11 bases separated the two germline ends. The CDR3 nucleotides are TGTGCCAGCAGCTTGCGGCAGGGTTCTGAAAAACTGTTTTTT. Its translation is CASSLRQGSEKLFF.

This clone appeared a few times. This chain connects TRBV23-1 to TRBJ1-2; 7 bases map to TRBD1. TRBV23-1 is assigned to the ORF class and has an uncertain function. This CDR3 comprises 15 residues. V was pared by 8 bases and J by 7 bases, with 16 bases of the junction left unmatched. The chain's CDR3 is CASVGWDSHTFGYTF. The DNA for the CDR3 is TGCGCCAGCGTTGGTTGGGACAGTCATACCTTTGGCTACACCTTC.

The V gene is TRBV3-1 (or the pseudogene TRBV3-2), the J gene TRBJ1-1; D unresolved. V dropped 4 bases and J dropped 8 bases, with 11 bases sitting between them. The CDR3 extends over 12 amino acids. CDR1 and CDR2 from the germline V gene are LGHDT and YNNKEL (reference sequence). Written as DNA, the CDR3 is TGTGCCAGCAGCCGAACCCCGCGGGAAGCTTTCTTT. This encodes CASSRTPREAFF.

Comment on this clone: The DNA is omitted, as the CDR3 cannot be located on it reliably, and the CDR3 follows TCRdb's listing. The CDR3 is CASSQDLSGVSPLHF. The rearrangement uses TRBV4-3 and TRBJ1-6; the table's D call, TRBD1, was not checked against the DNA. In germline, CDR1 is LGHNA, CDR2 YSLEER. The CDR3 extends over 15 residues, inclusive of both ends.

The chain combines TRBV6-4 with TRBJ2-1, with a weak D call TRBD2 (5 bases). The length of the CDR3 is 16 residues. Trimming took 4 bases from V and 4 from J, leaving 17 bases between them. CDR1 and CDR2 (germline): MRHNA, SNTAGT. In nucleotides, the CDR3 is TGTGCCAGCAGTGCTCTGGTGGGGAGTCGGTACAATGAGCAGTTCTTC. Translating it yields CASSALVGSRYNEQFF.

This clone appeared once. The chain joins TRBV5-1 to TRBJ1-2, with D possibly TRBD1 on 6 matching bases. The germline CDR1 and CDR2 sequences are SGHRS and YFSETQ. CDR3 length: 17 amino acids. V gave up 1 base and J gave up 4 bases, with 20 bases separating them. The chain's CDR3 is CASSLSPGRQGIYGYTF. CDR3 nucleotide sequence: TGCGCCAGCAGCTTGTCCCCAGGGCGCCAGGGGATCTATGGCTACACCTTC.